Listed below are T cell receptor beta chains from one sample, sequenced in a study of beta chain features in type 1 diabetes. Method: immunoSEQ multiplex PCR; TCRdb's copy keeps in-frame clones and lacks some. The sample has 160,000 or so clones; 6.5% to 10% are singletons. Sequences were obtained from central memory CD4+ T cells from blood. Receptors originate from a woman younger than 30 with type 1 diabetes. The CDR3 runs from the conserved cysteine through the conserved F or W. D genes are given only for firm matches. Only some rows state a clone size, as once, few, many or a class for expanded clones.

cdr3_aa cdr3_nt j_call clone_size v_call d_call
CASSGLNSYEQYF TGCGCCAGCAGCGGGCTAAACTCCTACGAGCAGTACTTC TRBJ2-7 few TRBV5-1 NA
CASRPTGNTEAFF TGTGCCAGCAGACCGACAGGGAACACTGAAGCTTTCTTT TRBJ1-1 few TRBV5-4 NA
CATSGHIRSQPQHF TGTGCCACCTCGGGACACATTAGGAGTCAGCCCCAGCATTTT TRBJ1-5 few TRBV28 NA
CASSLEGAGEQYF TGCGCCAGCAGCTTGGAGGGAGCGGGGGAGCAGTACTTC TRBJ2-7 NA TRBV5-1 TRBD2
CASSLSRLAVDNEQFF TGTGCCAGCAGCTTATCGAGACTAGCAGTTGACAATGAGCAGTTCTTC TRBJ2-1 few TRBV7-2 TRBD2
CASSPYTGTDYGYTF TGTGCCAGCAGTCCGTATACCGGGACAGATTATGGCTACACCTTC TRBJ1-2 NA TRBV6-6 TRBD1
CAWSVRGETQYF TGTGCCTGGAGTGTCCGGGGAGAGACCCAGTACTTC TRBJ2-5 NA TRBV30 NA
CASSLDGTGKNIQYF TGTGCCAGCAGCTTAGATGGGACAGGAAAAAACATTCAGTACTTC TRBJ2-4 NA TRBV7-4 TRBD1
CASTRTSATDTQYF TGTGCCAGCACGCGGACTAGTGCCACAGATACGCAGTATTTT TRBJ2-3 NA TRBV28 TRBD2
CAWSTGTSDYNEQFF TGTGCCTGGAGCACCGGGACTAGCGACTACAATGAGCAGTTCTTC TRBJ2-1 NA TRBV30 TRBD2
CASRTAGTQYF TGTGCCAGCAGAACGGCAGGCACGCAGTATTTT TRBJ2-3 few TRBV7-2 NA
CASTERGGETQYF TGTGCCAGTACTGAGCGGGGAGGAGAGACCCAGTACTTC TRBJ2-5 few TRBV28 TRBD2
CAISAGGSNQETQYF TGTGCCATCAGTGCGGGTGGTTCGAACCAAGAGACCCAGTACTTC TRBJ2-5 NA TRBV10-3 NA
CAWSRGDPQPQHF TGTGCCTGGAGTCGCGGGGATCCCCAGCCCCAGCATTTT TRBJ1-5 many TRBV30 NA
CASGLTGNEQFF TGTGCCAGCGGATTGACAGGCAATGAGCAGTTCTTC TRBJ2-1 NA TRBV6-1 NA
CASSPGQARGVGNTIYF TGTGCCAGCAGCCCCGGACAGGCTCGGGGTGTGGGAAACACCATATATTTT TRBJ1-3 few TRBV7-2 TRBD1